The TCR beta chain under discussion was sequenced for a study of blood T cell repertoires in COVID-19. On the study more broadly: The United States, Italy and Spain provided the acute and convalescent COVID-19 samples. PBMCs, B-cell-depleted T cells, or T cells provided the cDNA or gDNA that made up the material.

In the study's own analysis: Reference gene primers were amplified, and this amplification served to estimate nucleated cell counts. Sequenced by immunoSEQ multiplex PCR; TCRdb stores in-frame clones only, minus some. From that table come the V and J calls and clone size; the DNA was used to work out D and trimming. The data show 85,000 to 110,000 clones, around nine tenths seen once. V lost 4 bases, J lost 5 bases, and 11 bases lay in between. There are 14 residues in the CDR3. The V gene's germline CDR1 is LGHDT and CDR2 YNNKEL (reference sequence). The chain uses TRBV3-1 (or the pseudogene TRBV3-2) and TRBJ1-4, with a possible D match to TRBD1 (5 bases). Material: peripheral blood. The source of this sequence is a man aged 50 to 60 in a cohort sampled during active COVID-19. The CDR3 spells CASSPQAGNEKLFF. Written as DNA, the CDR3 is TGTGCCAGCAGCCCACAGGCAGGGAATGAAAAACTGTTTTTT.